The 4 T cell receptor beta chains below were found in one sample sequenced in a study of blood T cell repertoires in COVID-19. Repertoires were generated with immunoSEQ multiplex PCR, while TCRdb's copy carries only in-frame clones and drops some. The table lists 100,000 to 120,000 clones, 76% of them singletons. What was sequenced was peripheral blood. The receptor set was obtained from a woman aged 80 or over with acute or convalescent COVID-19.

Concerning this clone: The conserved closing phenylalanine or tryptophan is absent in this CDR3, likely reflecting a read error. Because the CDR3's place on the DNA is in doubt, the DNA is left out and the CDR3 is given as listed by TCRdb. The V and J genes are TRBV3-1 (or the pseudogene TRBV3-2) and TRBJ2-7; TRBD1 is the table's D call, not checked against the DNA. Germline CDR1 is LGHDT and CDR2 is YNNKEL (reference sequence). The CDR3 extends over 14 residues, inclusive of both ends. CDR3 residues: CASSQEGAGAVPSI.

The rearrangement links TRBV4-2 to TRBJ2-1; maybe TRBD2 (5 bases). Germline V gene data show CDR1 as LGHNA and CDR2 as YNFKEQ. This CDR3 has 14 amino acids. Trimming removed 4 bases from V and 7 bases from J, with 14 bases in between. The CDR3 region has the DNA TGTGCCAGCAGCCGGCGGGTGGTGGGGAATGAGCAGTTCTTC. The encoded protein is CASSRRVVGNEQFF.

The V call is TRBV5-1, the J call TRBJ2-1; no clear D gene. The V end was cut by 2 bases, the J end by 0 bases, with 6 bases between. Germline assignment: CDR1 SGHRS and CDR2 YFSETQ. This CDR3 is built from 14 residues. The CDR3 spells CASSLQSSYNEQFF. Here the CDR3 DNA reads TGCGCCAGCAGCTTACAGAGCTCCTACAATGAGCAGTTCTTC.

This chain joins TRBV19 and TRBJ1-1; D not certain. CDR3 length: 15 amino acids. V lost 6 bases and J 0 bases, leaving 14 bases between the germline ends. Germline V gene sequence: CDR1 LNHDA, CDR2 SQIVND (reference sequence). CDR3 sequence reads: CASSQSNTMNTEAFF. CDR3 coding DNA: TGTGCCAGTAGCCAGTCGAACACCATGAACACTGAAGCTTTCTTT.